One and the same sample provided the 21 T cell receptor beta chains below, sequenced in a study of T cell changes during pregnancy in multiple sclerosis. TCRdb keeps only in-frame clones here, not all; method: immunoSEQ multiplex PCR. In the table there are about 38,000 clones, 88% of which are singletons. The sequenced sample was CD8+ T cells from peripheral blood mononuclear cells, obtained in the third trimester of pregnancy. Every receptor here comes from a female donor with multiple sclerosis, enrolled in a pregnancy study.

J is TRBJ2-3 and V is TRBV5-4, with D possibly being TRBD2 (5 bases). This CDR3 spans 14 amino acids. Trimming removed 4 bases at V and 5 bases at J, with 14 bases between. Germline CDR1 and CDR2: SGHNT and YYREEE (reference sequence). CDR3 in amino acids: CASSGTRVLDTQYF. The CDR3 DNA reads as TGTGCCAGCAGCGGAACTAGGGTCCTAGATACGCAGTATTTT.

The chain links TRBV7-9 to TRBJ1-2, with D possibly being TRBD1 (5 bases). In germline, CDR1 is SEHNR, CDR2 FQNEAQ (reference sequence). V was trimmed by 1 base and J by 7 bases, leaving 10 bases between them. CDR3 length: 13 amino acids. CDR3 protein: CASSLGKGLGYTF. In DNA, the CDR3 is TGTGCCAGCAGCTTAGGAAAGGGGCTTGGCTACACCTTC. The full variable domain, with the rest looked up from reference TRBV7-9 and TRBJ1-2, is DTGVSQNPRHKITKRGQNVTFRCDPISEHNRLYWYRQTLGQGPEFLTYFQNEAQLEKSRLLSDRFSAERPKGSFSTLEIQRTEQGDSAMYLCASSLGKGLGYTFGSGTRLTVV.

V usage is TRBV6-1 and J usage is TRBJ1-5; no firm D call. The CDR3 spans 14 residues. Trimming removed 10 bases at V and 7 bases at J, with 20 bases between. Germline CDR1 is MNHNS and CDR2 is SASEGT. In nucleotides, the CDR3 is TGTGCCACCTCCCTGTCCTCCGACGGGCAGCCCCAGCATTTT. It codes for CATSLSSDGQPQHF.

This clone was counted once. J is TRBJ2-7 and V is TRBV27, with D maybe TRBD1 (5 bases). The ends were cut back, 5 bases at V and 5 bases at J, with 16 bases in the middle. In germline, CDR1 is MNHEY, CDR2 SMNVEV (reference sequence). This CDR3 spans 14 amino acids. The CDR3 DNA reads TGTGCCAGCAGTATCCTCAGGGAAAGCCACGAGCAGTACTTC. Its protein product is CASSILRESHEQYF.

V gene TRBV10-1 combines with J gene TRBJ2-1, with D perhaps TRBD2 (7 bases). The ends were cut back, 2 bases at V and 7 bases at J, with 15 bases in the middle. The CDR3 extends over 15 amino acids. CDR1 is WNHNN and CDR2 is SYGVQD in the germline V gene (reference sequence). The CDR3: CASSELPEGGNEQFF. CDR3 nucleotides: TGCGCCAGCAGTGAGCTCCCGGAGGGGGGGAATGAGCAGTTCTTC.

Regarding this clone: The sample carries other DNA sequences with the same CDR3. The chain employs TRBV6-4 and TRBJ2-3, with 8 nucleotides matching TRBD2. Germline trimming cut 0 bases from V and 4 bases from J; bases unmatched to any gene: 3. The CDR3 is made up of 15 amino acids. Germline V gene data show CDR1 as MRHNA and CDR2 as SNTAGT. CDR3 DNA: TGTGCCAGCAGTGACTCGACCGGGGGGGCAGATACGCAGTATTTT. Amino acids: CASSDSTGGADTQYF.

The V call is TRBV6-5, the J call TRBJ1-2; possibly TRBD1 for D (5 bases). Germline values: CDR1 MNHEY, CDR2 SVGAGI. The length of the CDR3 is 16 residues. V was pared by 0 bases and J by 4 bases, with 15 bases between. The CDR3 nucleotides are TGTGCCAGCAGTTACTCCTGGCAGGGCGGAACCTATGGCTACACCTTC. Encoded protein: CASSYSWQGGTYGYTF.

This clone ranks as medium-sized. The chain employs TRBV4-1 and TRBJ2-7; TRBD1 agrees at 7 bases. This CDR3 region has 15 residues. Germline lookup yields CDR1 MGHRA and CDR2 YSYEKL. The J segment lost 2 bases and the V segment lost 1 base, leaving 5 bases of the junction unmatched. CDR3 residues: CASSQGQGPTYEQYF. CDR3 DNA sequence: TGCGCCAGCAGCCAAGGACAGGGCCCGACCTACGAGCAGTACTTC.

Only a few counts were recorded for this clone. V usage is TRBV6-1 and J usage is TRBJ1-5; perhaps TRBD1 as D (5 bases). The germline CDR1 and CDR2 sequences are MNHNS and SASEGT. This CDR3 contains 15 residues. The ends were cut back, 1 base at V and 7 bases at J, with 14 bases in the middle. In DNA, the CDR3 is TGTGCCAGCAGTGAAGGAGTAGGGGAGGACCAGCCCCAGCATTTT. Translating gives CASSEGVGEDQPQHF.

The V call is TRBV7-8, the J call TRBJ1-2; weak D call: TRBD1 (5 bases). CDR1 is SGHVS, CDR2 FQNEAQ, per germline. This CDR3 is built from 14 residues. V dropped 1 base and J dropped 3 bases, with 9 bases sitting between them. The CDR3 sequence: CASSLDGADYGYTF. CDR3 in DNA: TGTGCCAGCAGCTTAGATGGGGCCGACTATGGCTACACCTTC.

The gene calls are TRBV27 and TRBJ1-1; TRBD1 aligns across 10 bases. The CDR3 covers 16 residues. CDR1 and CDR2 (germline): MNHEY, SMNVEV (reference sequence). Trimming cost V 6 bases and J 6 bases; bases outside gene matches: 13. The CDR3 DNA sequence: TGTGCCAGCAGCCCGGGACAGGGGTATCCAAGATCTGAAGCTTTCTTT. Protein sequence: CASSPGQGYPRSEAFF.

This clone turned up a few times. V usage is TRBV4-1 and J usage is TRBJ1-2, with a tentative D call TRBD1 (5 bases). CDR1 MGHRA and CDR2 YSYEKL come from the germline V gene. The CDR3 totals 16 residues. V lost 0 bases to trimming and J lost 3 bases, with 14 bases between them. CDR3 protein: CASSQEPAQAHYGYTF. CDR3 nucleotide sequence: TGCGCCAGCAGCCAAGAACCCGCACAGGCGCACTATGGCTACACCTTC.

V gene TRBV6-4 combines with J gene TRBJ2-5; TRBD2 aligns across 12 bases. The CDR3 is made up of 15 amino acids. The V and J ends lost 5 bases and 1 base, in that order; junction bases with no gene match: 2. CDR1 and CDR2 from the germline V gene are MRHNA and SNTAGT. The CDR3 DNA reads as TGTGCCAGCAGTTTGACTAGCGGGGGCCAAGAGACCCAGTACTTC. Translating gives CASSLTSGGQETQYF.

The CDR3 sequence is CASSATGTGRLNEQFF. The CDR3 DNA sequence: TGTGCCAGCAGCGCTACCGGGACAGGGAGACTCAATGAGCAGTTCTTC. The V gene is TRBV7-9, the J gene TRBJ2-1; 9 bases are a match to TRBD1. Germline CDR1 and CDR2: SEHNR and FQNEAQ (reference sequence). The CDR3 totals 16 residues. After removal of 5 bases from V and 6 bases from J, the junction contained 11 bases not matched to a gene.

The chain carries TRBV6-5 and TRBJ1-2; 8 bases fit TRBD1. This CDR3 is built from 14 residues. The V and J ends lost 6 bases and 8 bases, in that order; junction bases with no gene match: 11. Per the germline V gene, CDR1 is MNHEY and CDR2 is SVGAGI. The CDR3 DNA reads as TGTGCCAGCAGGACAGACAGGGGCCGTCGGGGCTACACCTTC. It codes for CASRTDRGRRGYTF.

This clone has a single count. The rearrangement joins TRBV28 to TRBJ1-2, with D tentatively TRBD1 (6 bases). Germline V gene data show CDR1 as MDHEN and CDR2 as SYDVKM. V lost 3 bases, J lost 4 bases, and 12 bases lay in between. The CDR3 extends over 14 amino acids. The CDR3 nucleotides read TGTGCCAGCAGTTTGCAGGGGTCGGGCTATGGCTACACCTTC. Translation: CASSLQGSGYGYTF.

Only one count was recorded for this clone. This sequence joins TRBV27 and TRBJ2-5, with TRBD1 matching over 7 bases. Germline V gene data show CDR1 as MNHEY and CDR2 as SMNVEV (reference sequence). This CDR3 has 14 residues. V was pared by 6 bases and J by 4 bases, with 8 bases of the junction left unmatched. CDR3 bases: TGTGCCAGCAGCTCGGACAGGAGTAGAGAGACCCAGTACTTC. Protein product: CASSSDRSRETQYF.

The chain uses TRBV11-2 and TRBJ2-7; TRBD1 aligns across 10 bases. Germline V CDR1 and CDR2: SGHAT, FQNNGV. The ends lost 5 bases at V and 6 bases at J; junction bases unmatched: 10. This CDR3 comprises 15 residues. The CDR3 region is CASSRIPGQGPEQYF. For the CDR3, the DNA is TGTGCCAGCAGCCGAATTCCGGGACAGGGGCCCGAGCAGTACTTC.

This rearrangement joins TRBV7-9 to TRBJ1-1; 7 bases align to TRBD1. This CDR3 is built from 15 residues. The V gene's germline CDR1 is SEHNR and CDR2 FQNEAQ (reference sequence). Trimming removed 1 base from V and 1 base from J; junction bases left unmatched: 3. CDR3 sequence reads: CASSLVTGANTEAFF. Here the CDR3 DNA reads TGTGCCAGCAGCTTAGTCACAGGGGCGAACACTGAAGCTTTCTTT.

This chain links TRBV27 with TRBJ1-5; weak D call: TRBD1 (5 bases). The CDR3 is 18 amino acids. V gave up 8 bases and J gave up 1 base, with 24 bases separating them. Germline-derived CDR1 and CDR2 are MNHEY and SMNVEV (reference sequence). The CDR3 is CASGLQFNSKGSNQPQHF. Written as DNA, the CDR3 is TGTGCCAGCGGTCTGCAATTTAACAGTAAGGGGAGCAATCAGCCCCAGCATTTT.

The chain's CDR3 is CASSPPGEGDTEAFF. CDR3 sequence (DNA): TGTGCCAGCAGCCCCCCCGGGGAGGGTGACACTGAAGCTTTCTTT. The genes are TRBV5-6 and TRBJ1-1; D gene uncertain. V lost 4 bases and J lost 3, with 16 bases in between. The CDR3 extends over 15 amino acids. Germline V CDR1 and CDR2: SGHDT, YYEEEE.